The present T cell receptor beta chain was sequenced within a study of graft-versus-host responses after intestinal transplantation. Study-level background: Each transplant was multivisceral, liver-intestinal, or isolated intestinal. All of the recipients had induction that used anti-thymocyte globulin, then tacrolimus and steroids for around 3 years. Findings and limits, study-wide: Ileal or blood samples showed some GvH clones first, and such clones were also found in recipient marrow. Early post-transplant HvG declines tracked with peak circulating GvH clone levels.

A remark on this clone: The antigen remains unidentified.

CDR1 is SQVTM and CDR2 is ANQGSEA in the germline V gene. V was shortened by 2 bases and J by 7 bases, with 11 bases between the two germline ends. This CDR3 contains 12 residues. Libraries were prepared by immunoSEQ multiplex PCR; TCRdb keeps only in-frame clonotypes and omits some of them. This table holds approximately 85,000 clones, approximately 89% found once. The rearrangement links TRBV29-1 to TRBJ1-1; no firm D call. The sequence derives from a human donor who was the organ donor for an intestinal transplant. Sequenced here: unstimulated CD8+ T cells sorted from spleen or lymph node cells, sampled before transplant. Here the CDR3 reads CSVESNTDEAFF. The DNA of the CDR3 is TGCAGCGTTGAATCAAATACCGATGAAGCTTTCTTT. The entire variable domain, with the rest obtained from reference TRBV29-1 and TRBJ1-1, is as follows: SAVISQKPSRDICQRGTSLTIQCQVDSQVTMMFWYRQQPGQSLTLIATANQGSEATYESGFVIDKFPISRPNLTFSTLTVSNMSPEDSSIYLCSVESNTDEAFFGQGTRLTVV.